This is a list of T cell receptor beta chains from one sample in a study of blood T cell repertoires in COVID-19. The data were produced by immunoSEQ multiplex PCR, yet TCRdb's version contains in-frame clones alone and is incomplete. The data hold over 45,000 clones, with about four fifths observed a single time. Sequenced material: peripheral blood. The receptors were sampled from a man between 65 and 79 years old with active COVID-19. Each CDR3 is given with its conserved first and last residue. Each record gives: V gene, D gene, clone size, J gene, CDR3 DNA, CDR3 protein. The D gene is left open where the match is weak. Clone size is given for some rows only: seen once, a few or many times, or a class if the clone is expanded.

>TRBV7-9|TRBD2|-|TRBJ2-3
TGTGCCAGCAGCATAGCGGGGCCCACAGATACGCAGTATTTT
CASSIAGPTDTQYF
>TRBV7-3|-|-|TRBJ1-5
TGTGCCGGAGGTGGAGTAAATCAGCCCCAGCATTTT
CAGGGVNQPQHF
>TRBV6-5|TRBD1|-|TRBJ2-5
TGTGCCAGCAGTTACGACAGGGGCGCAAGGCAAGAGACCCAGTACTTC
CASSYDRGARQETQYF
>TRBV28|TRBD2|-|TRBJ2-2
TGTGCCAGCAGTGGACTAGCGGGAGGGCCCGGGGAGCTGTTTTTT
CASSGLAGGPGELFF
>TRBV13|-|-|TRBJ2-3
TGTGCCAGCAGTACTAGCACAGATACGCAGTATTTT
CASSTSTDTQYF
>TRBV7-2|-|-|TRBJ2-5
TGTGCCAGCAGCTTCCAAGGGGGAGCAGGGGAGACCCAGTACTTC
CASSFQGGAGETQYF
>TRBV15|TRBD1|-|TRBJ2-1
TGTGCCACCAGGGGAGGACAGGGATTTTACAATGAGCAGTTCTTC
CATRGGQGFYNEQFF
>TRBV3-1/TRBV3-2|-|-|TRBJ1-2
TGTGCCAGCAGCCAAGACAGAAACTATGGCTACACCTTC
CASSQDRNYGYTF
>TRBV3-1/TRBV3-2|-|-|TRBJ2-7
TGTGCCAGCAGCCAAGATGTCTCTACAGTCTACGAGCAGTACTTC
CASSQDVSTVYEQYF
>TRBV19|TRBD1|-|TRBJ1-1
TGTGCCAGTATGATTTCAGGGGGCACTGAAGCTTTCTTT
CASMISGGTEAFF
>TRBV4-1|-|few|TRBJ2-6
TGCGCCAGCAGCCAAGATCGAGGGTTTGGGGCCAACGTCCTGACTTTC
CASSQDRGFGANVLTF
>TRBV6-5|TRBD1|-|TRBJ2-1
TGTGCCAGCAGACGACAGGGGGGCAATGAGCAGTTCTTC
CASRRQGGNEQFF
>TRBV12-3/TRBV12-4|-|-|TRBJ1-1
TGTGCCAGCAAACTGGGCGTGAACACTGAAGCTTTCTTT
CASKLGVNTEAFF
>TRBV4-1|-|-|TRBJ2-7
TGCGCCAGCAGCCAAGTAATTGAGGGTCCCTACGAGCAGTACTTC
CASSQVIEGPYEQYF
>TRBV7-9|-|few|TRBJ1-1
TGTGCCAGCAGCGTGGGGGGAACTGAAGCTTTCTTT
CASSVGGTEAFF
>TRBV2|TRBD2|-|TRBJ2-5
TGTGCCAGCAGGCCGGGACTAGCCGATAAAGAGACCCAGTACTTC
CASRPGLADKETQYF
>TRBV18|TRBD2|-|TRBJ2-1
TGTGCCAGCTCACCACGACTAGCGGGAGGTGAGCAGTTCTTC
CASSPRLAGGEQFF
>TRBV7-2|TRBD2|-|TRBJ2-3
TGTGCCAGCAGCTTGACGGCGGGAGTGGGGTCCACAGATACGCAGTATTTT
CASSLTAGVGSTDTQYF
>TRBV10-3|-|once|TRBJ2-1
TGTGCCATCTCACGGGAAAACAATGAGCAGTTCTTC
CAISRENNEQFF
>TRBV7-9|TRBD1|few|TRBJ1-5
TGTGCCAGCAGCATACAGGGGGAAAATCAGCCCCAGCATTTT
CASSIQGENQPQHF
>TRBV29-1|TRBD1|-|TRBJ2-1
TGCAGCGTTGGGGACAGATCCTACAATGAGCAGTTCTTC
CSVGDRSYNEQFF
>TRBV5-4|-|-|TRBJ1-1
TGTGCCAGCAGCACAATACAGGTTATAGGGACTGAAGCTTTCTTT
CASSTIQVIGTEAFF
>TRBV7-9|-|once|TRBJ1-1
TGTGCCAGCAGCCCCCGAGGTCGGGAAACTGAAGCTTTCTTT
CASSPRGRETEAFF
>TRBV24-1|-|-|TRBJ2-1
TGTGCCACCAGTGATTCAGGATTGGCTGAGCAGTTCTTC
CATSDSGLAEQFF
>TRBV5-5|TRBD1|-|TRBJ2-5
TGTGCCAGCAGCTTGGAGGGGGCTCGGGTTCAAGAGACCCAGTACTTC
CASSLEGARVQETQYF
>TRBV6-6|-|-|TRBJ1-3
TGTGCCAGCAGTTACTCAACTAGGCTCTCTGGAAACACCATATATTTT
CASSYSTRLSGNTIYF
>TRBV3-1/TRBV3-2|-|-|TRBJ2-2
TGTGCCAGCAGCCCCAGGTACGGGGAGCTGTTTTTT
CASSPRYGELFF
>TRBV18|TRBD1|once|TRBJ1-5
TGTGCCAGCTCACCGACAGGGGAGCGACAGCCCCAGCATTTT
CASSPTGERQPQHF
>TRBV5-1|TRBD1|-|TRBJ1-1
TGCGCCAGCAGCTCGGGACCAGGGGGAAACACTGAAGCTTTCTTT
CASSSGPGGNTEAFF
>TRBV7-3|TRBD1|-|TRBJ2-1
TGTGCCAGCAGCTTAACTCCAGGGGGCCTTGAGCAGTTCTTC
CASSLTPGGLEQFF
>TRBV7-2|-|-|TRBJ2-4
TGTGCCAGCAGCAGGGCGGGTCGCGGAAACATTCAGTACTTC
CASSRAGRGNIQYF
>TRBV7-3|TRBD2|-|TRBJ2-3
TGTGCCAGCAGCTTATCTTCTAGCGGGAGACCAGATACGCAGTATTTT
CASSLSSSGRPDTQYF
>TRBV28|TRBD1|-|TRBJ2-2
TGTGCCAGCAGTTTTTTTGTTGGGGGGACAGGGACCACCGGGGAGCTGTTTTTT
CASSFFVGGTGTTGELFF
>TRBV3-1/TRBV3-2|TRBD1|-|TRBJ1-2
TGTGCCAGCAGTCAATACAGGGGATCTGACGGCTACACCTTC
CASSQYRGSDGYTF
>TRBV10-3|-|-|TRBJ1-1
TGTGCCAGCAGGGAGTCTCGGGACACTGAAGCTTTCTTT
CASRESRDTEAFF
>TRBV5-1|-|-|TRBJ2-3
TGCGCCAGCAGCTTGGAGCGGAGGAAGGCAGATACGCAGTATTTT
CASSLERRKADTQYF
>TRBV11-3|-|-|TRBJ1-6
TGTGCCAGCAGCTTAGGTGTAGGGGCAGGGGATAATTCACCCCTCCACTTT
CASSLGVGAGDNSPLHF
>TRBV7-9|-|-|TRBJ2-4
TGTGCCAGCAGCTTAGCCCCTGTTCTGATTCAGTACTTC
CASSLAPVLIQYF
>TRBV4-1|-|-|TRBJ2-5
TGCGCCAGCAGCCGAGCGGTACAAGAGACCCAGTACTTC
CASSRAVQETQYF
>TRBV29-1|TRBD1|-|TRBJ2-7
TGCAGCGGGGGACAGCCTCCCTACGAGCAGTACTTC
CSGGQPPYEQYF
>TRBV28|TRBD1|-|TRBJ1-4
TGTGCCAGCAGTTCCCAGGGGGCGCGTGAAAAACTGTTTTTT
CASSSQGAREKLFF